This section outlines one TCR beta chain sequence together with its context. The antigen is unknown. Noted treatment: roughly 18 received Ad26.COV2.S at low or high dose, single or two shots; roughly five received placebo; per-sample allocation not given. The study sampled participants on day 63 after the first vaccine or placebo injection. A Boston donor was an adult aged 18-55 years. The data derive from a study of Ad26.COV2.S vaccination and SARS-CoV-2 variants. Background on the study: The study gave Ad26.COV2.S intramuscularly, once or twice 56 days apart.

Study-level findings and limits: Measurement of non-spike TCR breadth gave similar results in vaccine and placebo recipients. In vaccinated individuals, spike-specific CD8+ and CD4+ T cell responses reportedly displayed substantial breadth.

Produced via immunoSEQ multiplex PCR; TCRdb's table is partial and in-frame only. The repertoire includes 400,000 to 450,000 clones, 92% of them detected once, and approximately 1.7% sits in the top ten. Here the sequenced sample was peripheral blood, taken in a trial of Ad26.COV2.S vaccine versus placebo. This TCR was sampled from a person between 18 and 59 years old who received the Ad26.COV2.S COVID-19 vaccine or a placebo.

CDR3 residues: CASSLDPTGGYTGELFF. DNA for the CDR3: TGTGCCAGCAGCTTAGACCCGACAGGGGGCTACACCGGGGAGCTGTTTTTT. This chain uses TRBV7-8 with TRBJ2-2, with 10 positions matching TRBD1. Trimming at V came to 1 base and at J to 3 bases, leaving 5 bases not matched to a gene. The CDR3 has 17 amino acids. The V gene's germline CDR1 is SGHVS and CDR2 FQNEAQ.